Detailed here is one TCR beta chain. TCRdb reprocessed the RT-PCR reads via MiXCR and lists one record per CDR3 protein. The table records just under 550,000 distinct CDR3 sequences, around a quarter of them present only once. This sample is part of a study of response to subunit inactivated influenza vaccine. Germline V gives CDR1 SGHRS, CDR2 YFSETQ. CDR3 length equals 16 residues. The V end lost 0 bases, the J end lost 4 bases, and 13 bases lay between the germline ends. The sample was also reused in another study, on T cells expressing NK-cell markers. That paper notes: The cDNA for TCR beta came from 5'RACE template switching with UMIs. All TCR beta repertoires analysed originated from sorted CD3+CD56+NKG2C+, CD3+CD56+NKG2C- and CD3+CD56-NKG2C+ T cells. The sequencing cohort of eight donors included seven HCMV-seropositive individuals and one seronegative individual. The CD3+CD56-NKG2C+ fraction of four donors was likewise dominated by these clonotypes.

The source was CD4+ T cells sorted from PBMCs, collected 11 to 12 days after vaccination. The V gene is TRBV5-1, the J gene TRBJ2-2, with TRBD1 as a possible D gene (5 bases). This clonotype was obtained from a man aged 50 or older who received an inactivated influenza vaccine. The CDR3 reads CASSLGVQGFTGELFF. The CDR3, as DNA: TGCGCCAGCAGCTTGGGAGTCCAGGGCTTCACCGGGGAGCTGTTTTTT.